This section outlines one T cell receptor beta chain sequence together with its context. It lacks a known antigen. There are no base qualities to consult, and no much larger clone falls within one base. For CDR1 and CDR2, the germline V gene lists MDHEN and SYDVKM. The CDR3, from cysteine to phenylalanine, totals 14 residues. The only DNA kept is the CDR3, 42 bases in frame from the first base. V loses 6 bases of germline sequence and J loses 4 bases, and the interval between the two ends is 16 bases. Libraries were constructed by multiplex PCR. For sequencing, an Illumina HiSeq 4000 was employed. CDR3 regions were amplified by Arm-PCR with iRepertoire HTBI primers to construct TCR beta libraries. Before sequencing, the PCR products went through gel purification. As for how the authors treated the data: A total of 62 TRBV and some 13 TRBJ segments were identified across samples and were used for gene usage analysis of CDR3 amino acid clonotypes. COPE and FqMerger were used to merge the filtered high-quality paired reads into contigs. BLAST was used to align contigs to IMGT TRBV, TRBD and TRBJ reference genes, and CDR3 was defined according to IMGT. Highly expanded clones were defined as clonotypes with a frequency above 0.1%. Repertoire diversity was measured by Shannon entropy, and V-J evenness by the Gini coefficient. Public clonotypes were defined as clonotypes shared by more than one individual. Using fastp at Q25 and MiXCR, TCRdb reprocessed the public reads and kept productive beta chains. Every entry covers one CDR3 protein and lists the most common genes and DNA from its rows. TCRdb's processing, not the authors' own work, is the source of the V and J calls. Recorded for this sample are fewer than 450,000 distinct CDR3 sequences; less than 25% of them occurred a single time. Clones ranked in the top ten supply roughly 20% of the sample.

This specimen comes from a study of regulatory T cells in long-lasting Graves disease (dated by TCRdb to the early 2020s). Background on the whole study: To count as having persistent Graves' disease, a patient had to have received antithyroid drug treatment for over 5 years with TSH receptor autoantibodies remaining persistently positive. Peripheral blood TCR sequencing and RNA sequencing compared persistent Graves' disease patients with newly diagnosed Graves' disease patients. The study took place in China and was registered as a clinical trial. TCR sequencing covered roughly 13 persistent and 20 newly diagnosed Graves' disease patients, some 35 samples in total. In the clinical cohort, patients with persistent Graves' disease had used antithyroid drugs for an average of about 10 years. General findings and caveats noted by the study authors: Peripheral blood alone was examined, since thyroid tissue, which constituted the primary lesion, could not be accessed. Only the TCR beta chain was sequenced and analyzed. The authors acknowledged the small sample size as a limitation that may reduce accuracy. TRBV28, TRBJ1-2 and TRBJ2-5 were preferentially used in persistent disease, while TRBV20-1 and TRBJ2-1 were favored in newly diagnosed disease. A larger number of public clonotypes was shared among persistent patients (about 2,700) than among newly diagnosed patients (around 880). Persistent Graves' disease patients showed lower TCR Shannon entropy and fewer highly expanded clones than newly diagnosed patients, suggesting clonal expansion.

The sample's time point label, decoded: persistent/refractory GD, antithyroid drugs over 5 years with positive TRAb. RNA was extracted from PBMCs in TRIzol for both TCR sequencing and RNA sequencing. The diagnosis of Graves' disease was made according to American Thyroid Association guidelines. The patients came from an endocrinology department in Xi'an, China. Each patient gave roughly 8.4 milliliters of peripheral blood, collected in an EDTA anticoagulant tube. Ficoll Paque Plus density gradient separation was used to isolate PBMCs, and no additional T cell sorting was done. RNA quality was checked with an Agilent 2100 Bioanalyzer and agarose gel, and concentration with a NanoDrop 2000.

The material was peripheral blood mononuclear cells (PBMCs), obtained when the disease was refractory, from a patient treated with antithyroid drugs. This TCR was recovered from a female donor with Graves disease. The chain is made from TRBV28 and TRBJ2-7; the D gene assignment is ambiguous. The CDR3 loop reads CASSLHDRIYEQYF. In nucleotides, the sequence is TGTGCCAGCAGCCTACACGATAGGATTTACGAGCAGTACTTC.